The 16 T cell receptor beta chains given below trace back to one sample, sequenced in a study of OX40 agonist ivuxolimab in advanced cancers. Only in-frame clones appear in the TCRdb table, and some are missing; sequencing was by immunoSEQ multiplex PCR. This sample has roughly 13,000 clones, with approximately 90% found just once. Sequencing was performed on CD4+ or CD8+ T cells sorted from blood, taken in a trial of the OX40 agonist ivuxolimab. Receptors originate from an adult with an advanced solid tumor such as melanoma, head and neck, liver or kidney cancer.

This clone has a handful of counts. The chain carries TRBV19 and TRBJ2-7; tentatively, D is TRBD2 (5 bases). V was pared by 3 bases and J by 3 bases, with 15 bases between. CDR3 length equals 15 residues. Germline loops: CDR1 LNHDA, CDR2 SQIVND (reference sequence). The CDR3 reads CASSIIGDSFYEQYF. In nucleotides, the CDR3 is TGTGCCAGTAGTATTATCGGGGATTCTTTCTACGAGCAGTACTTC. Filled out from reference TRBV19 and TRBJ2-7, the complete variable domain reads DGGITQSPKYLFRKEGQNVTLSCEQNLNHDAMYWYRQDPGQGLRLIYYSQIVNDFQKGDIAEGYSVSREKKESFPLTVTSAQKNPTAFYLCASSIIGDSFYEQYFGPGTRLTVT.

This chain connects TRBV28 to TRBJ2-1, with TRBD1 as a possible D gene (5 bases). Trimming removed 2 bases from V and 1 base from J, with 9 bases in between. The CDR3 extends over 15 amino acids. Germline lookup yields CDR1 MDHEN and CDR2 SYDVKM. CDR3: CASSLPGSSYNEQFF. As DNA, the CDR3 is TGTGCCAGCAGTTTACCAGGGTCATCCTACAATGAGCAGTTCTTC.

The chain combines TRBV6-5 with TRBJ2-5, with D uncertain. Germline assignment: CDR1 MNHEY and CDR2 SVGAGI. CDR3 length: 15 amino acids. Trimming removed 5 bases from V and 1 base from J, with 14 bases in between. The CDR3 bases are TGTGCCAGCAGTAACGGCGTTAGAGGCCAAGAGACCCAGTACTTC. Its translation is CASSNGVRGQETQYF.

This clone was counted a single time. V and J are TRBV9 and TRBJ2-3, with unresolved D. This CDR3 has 16 amino acids. Germline CDR1 reads SGDLS; CDR2 reads YYNGEE. V lost 0 bases to trimming and J lost 4 bases, with 15 bases between them. For the CDR3, the DNA is TGTGCCAGCAGCGTAGCTACGTCCGCTAGTGCAGATACGCAGTATTTT. Translating gives CASSVATSASADTQYF.

The rearrangement joins TRBV2 to TRBJ2-7; 8 bases agree with TRBD1. Germline V gene sequence: CDR1 SNHLY, CDR2 FYNNEI. V dropped 8 bases and J dropped 3; count of bases not matched to a gene: 12. The CDR3 is made up of 15 amino acids. The CDR3 coding sequence is TGTGCCAGCCGAGATCGGACAGGGCGGGACTACGAGCAGTACTTC. Amino acid sequence: CASRDRTGRDYEQYF.

This clone was seen a few times. The chain employs TRBV6-1 and TRBJ2-2, with TRBD1 matching over 11 bases. V shed 7 bases and J 7 bases; nucleotides not matched to a gene: 8. This CDR3 region has 15 residues. From germline, CDR1 is MNHNS and CDR2 SASEGT. In DNA form, the CDR3 reads TGTGCCAGCACTGCCGTCGGGACAGGGGGCGGGGAGCTGTTTTTT. Protein sequence: CASTAVGTGGGELFF.

The V and J genes are TRBV5-1 and TRBJ1-1, with D perhaps matching TRBD1 (5 bases). The CDR3 length is 15 residues. V was pared by 0 bases and J by 4 bases, with 13 bases between. Germline CDR1 reads SGHRS; CDR2 reads YFSETQ. CDR3 nucleotide sequence: TGCGCCAGCAGCTTGGGGGACCGGCGAGGCACTGAAGCTTTCTTT. This sequence encodes CASSLGDRRGTEAFF.

V is TRBV5-1 and J is TRBJ1-1, with unresolved D. Trimming left V 2 bases short and J 4 bases short, with 9 bases between. Germline V gene data show CDR1 as SGHRS and CDR2 as YFSETQ. There are 13 residues in the CDR3. CDR3 DNA sequence: TGCGCCAGCAGCTTAAGGGAAGGCACTGAAGCTTTCTTT. Residues: CASSLREGTEAFF. Full variable domain (rest looked up from reference TRBV5-1 and TRBJ1-1): KAGVTQTPRYLIKTRGQQVTLSCSPISGHRSVSWYQQTPGQGLQFLFEYFSETQRNKGNFPGRFSGRQFSNSRSEMNVSTLELGDSALYLCASSLREGTEAFFGQGTRLTVV.

The chain links TRBV6-1 to TRBJ1-1, with D unresolved. This CDR3 is 14 amino acids long. V was pared by 5 bases and J by 1 base, with 11 bases between. Germline-derived CDR1 and CDR2 are MNHNS and SASEGT. CDR3 in amino acids: CASSPETKNTEAFF. The CDR3 DNA reads as TGTGCCAGCAGTCCCGAAACCAAGAACACTGAAGCTTTCTTT.

This clone came up a few times. The genes are TRBV11-2 and TRBJ1-1; a weak D match, TRBD1 (5 bases). V lost 0 bases and J lost 4, with 12 bases in between. The CDR3 length is 15 residues. Germline values: CDR1 SGHAT, CDR2 FQNNGV. This CDR3 is CASSLERQQTTEAFF. The CDR3 DNA reads TGTGCCAGCAGCTTAGAACGACAGCAAACCACTGAAGCTTTCTTT.

J is TRBJ1-2 and V is TRBV10-3, with 9 bases identical to TRBD1. From germline, CDR1 is ENHRY and CDR2 SYGVKD. The CDR3 has 16 amino acids. V gave up 6 bases and J gave up 2 bases; unmatched junction bases: 10. CDR3 sequence (DNA): TGTGCCATCAGACTCCGGGGACAGGGACCAAACTATGGCTACACCTTC. Translated, it gives CAIRLRGQGPNYGYTF.

V gene TRBV18 combines with J gene TRBJ2-5, with D maybe TRBD1 (5 bases). CDR1 is KGHSH, CDR2 LQKENI, per germline. This CDR3 comprises 13 residues. With 5 bases removed from V and 5 bases from J, the gap between germline ends came to 12 bases. CDR3 in amino acids: CASSTAAGETQYF. The CDR3 nucleotides read TGTGCCAGCTCAACGGCAGCAGGGGAGACCCAGTACTTC.

J is TRBJ2-1 and V is TRBV19; 10 nucleotides match TRBD2. The CDR3 length is 16 residues. Germline CDR1 is LNHDA and CDR2 is SQIVND (reference sequence). V was clipped by 7 bases and J by 10 bases; unmatched bases: 16. The CDR3, as DNA: TGTGCCAGTACCCCCTTAGCTAGTGGTAGCGGGGGGGAGCAGTTCTTC. Translating gives CASTPLASGSGGEQFF.

The chain uses TRBV19 and TRBJ2-7; weak D call: TRBD1 (6 bases). V was trimmed by 6 bases and J by 3 bases, leaving 12 bases between them. The V gene's germline CDR1 is LNHDA and CDR2 SQIVND (reference sequence). CDR3 length: 13 residues. The chain's CDR3 is CASSNDRLYEQYF. The CDR3 region has the DNA TGTGCCAGTAGCAACGACAGGCTCTACGAGCAGTACTTC.

CDR3 nucleotide sequence: TGCGCCAGCAGCCAAGATCTGGGGGACTATGGCTACACCTTC. This codes for CASSQDLGDYGYTF. The chain joins TRBV4-3 to TRBJ1-2; D is possibly TRBD1 (5 bases). Trimming cost V 0 bases and J 3 bases, with 8 bases left between them. The CDR3 loop spans 14 amino acids. Germline-derived CDR1 and CDR2 are LGHNA and YSLEER.

This chain links TRBV7-9 with TRBJ2-3; D is unresolved. V lost 3 bases and J 5 bases, leaving 3 bases between the germline ends. This CDR3 has 11 amino acids. Germline CDR1 and CDR2: SEHNR and FQNEAQ (reference sequence). The CDR3 bases are TGTGCCAGCAGCTTCTTAGATACGCAGTATTTT. It is translated as CASSFLDTQYF.